A single sample gave rise to the 22 T cell receptor beta chains below, sequenced in a study of blood T cells in healthy people across ages. Sample-barcoded 5' priming and a J-beta primer mix drove a second PCR of 7 to 11 cycles. In TCRdb, the 5' RACE reads were re-called with MiXCR into one record per CDR3 protein. This table holds roughly 680,000 distinct CDR3 sequences, about 50% found once. The source material was blood. These receptors originate from a woman aged 80 or older in good health.

The CDR3 here is CTISLAGIETQYF. CDR3 nucleotide sequence: TGTACCATCTCCCTTGCGGGGATCGAGACCCAGTACTTC. V usage is TRBV28 and J usage is TRBJ2-5, with D possibly TRBD2 on 6 matching bases. The CDR3 spans 13 residues. CDR1 is MDHEN and CDR2 is SYDVKM in the germline V gene.

On this clonotype: A clone one base away is much larger, so this may be a read error. The rearrangement links TRBV12-3 or TRBV12-4 to TRBJ1-2; 10 bases align to TRBD1. CDR3 length: 15 amino acids. V shed 6 bases and J 6 bases; nucleotides not matched to a gene: 10. CDR3 nucleotide sequence: TGTGCCAGCAGACTCCCGGGACAGGGGTCCGATGGCTACACCTTC. Protein product: CASRLPGQGSDGYTF.

This clonotype was counted at least ten times. The V gene is TRBV12-3 or TRBV12-4, the J gene TRBJ2-6, with 9 bases aligning to TRBD1. The V segment lost 8 bases and the J segment 15 bases; nucleotides outside the gene matches: 8. The CDR3 has 12 residues. The chain's CDR3 is CASRDRVEGLTF. Written as DNA, the CDR3 is TGTGCCAGCCGGGACAGGGTTGAAGGCCTGACTTTC.

The chain combines TRBV6-5 with TRBJ2-3; either TRBD1 or TRBD2 may supply D (6 bases each). V lost 4 bases and J lost 2, with 16 bases in between. Germline-derived CDR1 and CDR2 are MNHEY and SVGAGI. The CDR3 totals 16 residues. The DNA of the CDR3 is TGTGCCAGCAGTTTACGTGGGGGGCTCCCCACAGATACGCAGTATTTT. It codes for CASSLRGGLPTDTQYF.

This chain uses TRBV20-1 with TRBJ1-3; D is unclear. Per the germline V gene, CDR1 is DFQATT and CDR2 is SNEGSKA (reference sequence). Trimming pared 0 bases from V and 1 base from J, leaving 7 bases between. The CDR3 runs 14 residues. The CDR3 nucleotides read TGCAGTGCTAGAGAAACGGATTCTGGAAACACCATATATTTT. Its protein is CSARETDSGNTIYF.

The chain links TRBV5-4 to TRBJ2-5; a possible D gene is TRBD2 (6 bases). The V end was cut by 3 bases, the J end by 11 bases, with 17 bases between. The CDR3 consists of 13 residues. The germline V gene has CDR1 SGHNT and CDR2 YYREEE (reference sequence). CDR3 residues: CASSSGGNNEQYF. In DNA form, the CDR3 reads TGTGCCAGCAGCTCCGGAGGGAACAATGAGCAGTACTTC. The variable domain in full, completed from reference TRBV5-4 and TRBJ2-5, reads ETGVTQSPTHLIKTRGQQVTLRCSSQSGHNTVSWYQQALGQGPQFIFQYYREEENGRGNFPPRFSGLQFPNYSSELNVNALELDDSALYLCASSSGGNNEQYFGPGTRLLVL.

In its sample, this clonotype was seen once. The chain combines TRBV20-1 with TRBJ1-1, with D perhaps TRBD1 (5 bases). The CDR3 has 13 residues. V lost 2 bases and J 7 bases, leaving 14 bases between the germline ends. Germline V lookup: CDR1 DFQATT, CDR2 SNEGSKA (reference sequence). CDR3 DNA: TGCAGTGCTAGAATGGCAGGGAGGAGTGAAGCTTTCTTT. It codes for CSARMAGRSEAFF.

CDR3 amino acids: CSAVSGGRVYNEQFF. In DNA form, the CDR3 reads TGCAGTGCTGTAAGCGGCGGAAGGGTCTACAATGAGCAGTTCTTC. The chain is built from TRBV20-1 and TRBJ2-1, with a tentative D call TRBD2 (5 bases). The germline V and J ends were trimmed by 5 bases and 3 bases, with 17 bases remaining between them. This CDR3 has 15 amino acids. Germline CDR1 is DFQATT and CDR2 is SNEGSKA (reference sequence).

Ten or more counts support this clonotype. The rearrangement uses TRBV7-2 and TRBJ2-4; 8 positions agree with TRBD2. This CDR3 is 17 amino acids long. The germline CDR1 and CDR2 sequences are SGHTA and FQGNSA. V shed 4 bases and J 1 base; nucleotides not matched to a gene: 9. CDR3 residues: CASSSLRGGLAKNIQYF. The CDR3 DNA reads as TGTGCCAGCAGCTCCCTTCGGGGGGGGCTTGCCAAAAACATTCAGTACTTC.

This clonotype was observed many times. This rearrangement joins TRBV20-1 to TRBJ2-7; 8 bases are shared with TRBD2. The V and J ends lost 6 bases and 1 base, in that order; junction bases with no gene match: 5. This CDR3 region has 13 residues. Germline V gene data show CDR1 as DFQATT and CDR2 as SNEGSKA (reference sequence). The chain's CDR3 is CSAASGRSYEQYF. In DNA, the CDR3 is TGCAGTGCCGCTAGCGGGCGATCCTACGAGCAGTACTTC.

A single count supports this clonotype. The chain links TRBV19 to TRBJ1-4, with a possible D match to TRBD1 (6 bases). Trimming took 7 bases from V and 8 from J, leaving 14 bases between them. Germline V gene sequence: CDR1 LNHDA, CDR2 SQIVND (reference sequence). This CDR3 has 13 amino acids. Here the CDR3 reads CASTGQIGEKLFF. CDR3 nucleotides: TGTGCCAGTACCGGACAGATTGGGGAAAAACTGTTTTTT.

In the case of this clonotype: Given a much more abundant clone one base away, this may be a read error. The chain couples TRBV5-5 to TRBJ2-6; D is uncertain. CDR1 and CDR2 from the germline V gene are SGHKS and YYEKEE (reference sequence). The CDR3 runs to 15 residues. V was clipped by 3 bases and J by 2 bases, with 9 bases between them. In DNA, the CDR3 is TGTGCCAGCAGCTCACACAGCGCTGGGGCCAACGTCCTGACTTTC. Amino acids: CASSSHSAGANVLTF.

In regard to this clonotype: At one boundary the junction diverges from the germline segment, which might be a read error. The chain carries TRBV7-2 and TRBJ2-3; D is ambiguous. The CDR3 extends over 12 amino acids. In germline, CDR1 is SGHTA, CDR2 FQGNSA. CDR3 protein: CASSLFPDTRYF. The CDR3 DNA is TGTGCCAGCAGCTTGTTCCCAGATACGCGGTATTTT.

Worth noting for this clonotype: A much larger clone differs by one base, so this may be a read error. The J gene is TRBJ2-1, the V gene TRBV24-1; 8 nucleotides line up with TRBD2. The DNA end is more similar to TRBJ2-7, so the J call may be wrong. This CDR3 contains 16 residues. CDR1 is KGHDR and CDR2 is SFDVKD in the germline V gene. The CDR3 DNA follows: TGTGCCACCAGTGACCCCAGCGGGAGCTCCTACAATGAGCAGTACTTC. Its translation: CATSDPSGSSYNEQYF.

The chain uses TRBV3-1 and TRBJ2-3; no clear D gene. There are 14 residues in the CDR3. V gave up 0 bases and J gave up 2 bases, with 6 bases separating them. Germline loops: CDR1 LGHDT, CDR2 YNNKEL (reference sequence). The CDR3 is CASSQDRITDTQYF. The CDR3 DNA reads as TGTGCCAGCAGCCAAGATCGTATCACAGATACGCAGTATTTT.

Notes on this clonotype: A read error may be the cause here, since a much bigger clone is one base away. The chain joins TRBV9 to TRBJ1-2; no definite D call. Germline-derived CDR1 and CDR2 are SGDLS and YYNGEE. The CDR3 loop spans 15 amino acids. Written as DNA, the CDR3 is TGTGCCAGCAGCCCCCGAGGTCGGCAGGCCAATGGCCACACCTTC. Protein product: CASSPRGRQANGHTF. Full variable domain (rest looked up from reference TRBV9 and TRBJ1-2): DSGVTQTPKHLITATGQRVTLRCSPRSGDLSVYWYQQSLDQGLQFLIQYYNGEERAKGNILERFSAQQFPDLHSELNLSSLELGDSALYFCASSPRGRQANGHTFGSGTRLTVV.

Many counts were recorded for this clonotype. The chain carries TRBV24-1 and TRBJ2-7; D perhaps matches TRBD1 (5 bases). Germline lookup yields CDR1 KGHDR and CDR2 SFDVKD. V was trimmed by 6 bases and J by 6 bases, leaving 8 bases between them. The length of the CDR3 is 11 residues. The CDR3 is CATSQGSEQYF. The DNA for the CDR3 is TGTGCCACCAGTCAGGGTTCCGAGCAGTACTTC.

As for this clonotype: This clone may be a read error of a much larger clone one base away. CDR3 protein: CASSFRDPLPYEQYF. CDR3 bases: TGTGCCAGCAGCTTCAGGGACCCCCTCCCCTACGAGCAGTACTTC. The rearrangement uses TRBV5-5 and TRBJ2-5; D may be TRBD1 or TRBD2 (5 bases each). The J call is uncertain, as TRBJ2-7 better fits the DNA end. Germline V CDR1 and CDR2: SGHKS, YYEKEE (reference sequence). The CDR3 spans 15 residues.

Ten or more counts support this clonotype. J is TRBJ2-3 and V is TRBV5-1, with 10 bases aligning to TRBD2. This CDR3 region has 17 residues. Germline CDR1 SGHRS, CDR2 YFSETQ. V lost 4 bases to trimming and J lost 6 bases; unmatched junction nucleotides: 14. CDR3 loop: CASSPLGIAGGTDTQYF. The CDR3 DNA follows: TGCGCCAGCAGCCCCCTGGGGATAGCGGGAGGTACGGATACGCAGTATTTT.

The chain is built from TRBV9 and TRBJ2-2; 8 bases map to TRBD1. CDR1 is SGDLS and CDR2 is YYNGEE in the germline V gene. V lost 0 bases to trimming and J lost 7 bases; unmatched junction nucleotides: 5. CDR3 size: 15 residues. The CDR3 sequence: CASSVVSGGFGELFF. Written as DNA, the CDR3 is TGTGCCAGCAGCGTAGTGTCAGGGGGCTTCGGGGAGCTGTTTTTT. The whole variable domain, filled in from reference TRBV9 and TRBJ2-2, reads DSGVTQTPKHLITATGQRVTLRCSPRSGDLSVYWYQQSLDQGLQFLIQYYNGEERAKGNILERFSAQQFPDLHSELNLSSLELGDSALYFCASSVVSGGFGELFFGEGSRLTVL.

This chain uses TRBV12-3 or TRBV12-4 with TRBJ2-3; a weak D match, TRBD2 (7 bases). There are 16 residues in the CDR3. The V and J ends lost 7 bases and 10 bases respectively, with 27 bases between them. The CDR3 region is CASNRGARGGAESQYF. In DNA, the CDR3 is TGTGCCAGCAACCGAGGAGCTAGAGGGGGGGCAGAGTCGCAGTATTTT.

About this clonotype itself: This may arise from a read error, as a much more abundant clone is one base away. The V gene is TRBV2, the J gene TRBJ2-1; maybe TRBD1 (6 bases). The DNA end favors TRBJ2-7, so the J call may be wrong. Germline-derived CDR1 and CDR2 are SNHLY and FYNNEI. This CDR3 is built from 14 residues. The DNA of the CDR3 is TGTGCCAGCATTTGGCAGGGGATCTACAATGAGCAGTACTTC. Encoded protein: CASIWQGIYNEQYF.